These T cell receptor beta chains were read from a single sample in a study of control samples from healthy donors and cancer patients. Method: immunoSEQ multiplex PCR; TCRdb's copy keeps in-frame clones and lacks some. The sample records 100,000 to 150,000 clones, 80% to 95% being singletons. Specimen: blood. All receptors come from a man aged 18 to 30 in good health. Each CDR3 is given with its conserved first and last residue. The D gene is left open where the match is weak. The size entry is marked missing in some rows and otherwise reads once, few, many or a size class.

D gene,clone size,V gene,J gene,CDR3 DNA,CDR3 protein
NA,once,TRBV15,TRBJ2-2,TGTGCCACCAGCAGAGACCCCCGATGGGGGACGAACACCGGGGAGCTGTTTTTT,CATSRDPRWGTNTGELFF
NA,NA,TRBV30,TRBJ2-2,TGTGCCTGGAGGGAGACAGGCACCGGGGAGCTGTTTTTT,CAWRETGTGELFF
NA,NA,TRBV6-2/TRBV6-3,TRBJ1-1,TGTGCCAGCAGCAACCCGGGGTTGAACACTGAAGCTTTCTTT,CASSNPGLNTEAFF
TRBD2,NA,TRBV18,TRBJ2-1,TGTGCCAGCTCACCACCGACGAGGACTAGCGGGAGTCTCTACAATGAGCAGTTCTTC,CASSPPTRTSGSLYNEQFF
TRBD2,NA,TRBV2,TRBJ2-3,TGTGCCAGCAGTGAATCTTCTAGCGGGGGTACGCAGTATTTT,CASSESSSGGTQYF
NA,NA,TRBV5-4,TRBJ2-7,TGTGCCAGCAGCTTGGGGAGGGATAGCTCCTACGAGCAGTACTTC,CASSLGRDSSYEQYF
TRBD1,medium-sized,TRBV15,TRBJ1-6,TGTGCCACCAGCAGAACCGGGACAGGGAATTCACCCCTCCACTTT,CATSRTGTGNSPLHF
NA,NA,TRBV5-1,TRBJ2-3,TGCGCCAGCAGGGTTGGGGAGAGGAGGGCAGATACGCAGTATTTT,CASRVGERRADTQYF
NA,NA,TRBV11-2,TRBJ1-3,TGTGCCAGCAGTCCTGGACGGAGCTCTGGAAACACCATATATTTT,CASSPGRSSGNTIYF
TRBD1,NA,TRBV18,TRBJ1-1,TGTGCCAGCTCACCGGGACAGGGCAGATTAAACACTGAAGCTTTCTTT,CASSPGQGRLNTEAFF
NA,NA,TRBV12-3/TRBV12-4,TRBJ2-1,TGTGCCAGCAGTGCGGCAGGGGAGACTGAGCAGTTCTTC,CASSAAGETEQFF
NA,NA,TRBV11-3,TRBJ2-7,TGTGCCAGCAGCTTGTCCTTACAGGGTGTGCAGTACTTC,CASSLSLQGVQYF
NA,NA,TRBV7-9,TRBJ1-2,TGTGCCAGCAGCCCCCCGGGGACACACCAGGACTTC,CASSPPGTHQDF
NA,NA,TRBV11-3,TRBJ1-1,TGTGCCAGCAGCCAGTACCATACTGAAGCTTTCTTT,CASSQYHTEAFF
NA,NA,TRBV5-1,TRBJ2-2,TGCGCCAGCAGCTTGGAACGGCTGAACACCGGGGAGCTGTTTTTT,CASSLERLNTGELFF
TRBD2,NA,TRBV4-3,TRBJ2-1,TGCGCCAGCAGCCTCCTAGGGAGGGGTTACGGTGAGCAGTTCTTC,CASSLLGRGYGEQFF
TRBD1,NA,TRBV6-1,TRBJ1-1,TGTGCCAGCAGTGAATGGGGCAGGGGGGAAGCTTTCTTT,CASSEWGRGEAFF
TRBD1,NA,TRBV28,TRBJ1-1,TGTGCCAGCAGGAGGACAGGGGGCACTGAAGCTTTCTTT,CASRRTGGTEAFF
NA,NA,TRBV12-5,TRBJ1-5,TGTGCTAGTGGTTTTTCATCAGACAGCTCCATAGTATGGCCCCAGCATTTT,CASGFSSDSSIVWPQHF
TRBD2,once,TRBV19,TRBJ2-1,TGTGCCAGTAGCCCACCGGGACTAGCGGGAAGCAATGAGCAGTTCTTC,CASSPPGLAGSNEQFF
TRBD1,NA,TRBV30,TRBJ2-3,TGTGCCTGGAGGTCCCACAGGGGGCTTCGCACAGATACGCAGTATTTT,CAWRSHRGLRTDTQYF
NA,NA,TRBV3-1/TRBV3-2,TRBJ1-2,TGTGCCAGCAGCCAAGAAGGTCAGGGGAACTATGGCTACACCTTC,CASSQEGQGNYGYTF
NA,NA,TRBV12-5,TRBJ2-7,TGTGCTAGTGGTCCCGGGGGGCGAGCGGACGAGCAGTACTTC,CASGPGGRADEQYF
NA,NA,TRBV30,TRBJ1-1,TGTGCGACCGTGGGGGGGGCATCGACTGAAGCTTTCTTT,CATVGGASTEAFF
TRBD1,NA,TRBV6-2/TRBV6-3,TRBJ1-2,TGTGCCAGCAGCCCGGGACAGGATTGGGGGCGCTACACCTTC,CASSPGQDWGRYTF
NA,NA,TRBV7-6,TRBJ2-7,TGTGCCAGCAGCCGTGGGGCAGGACAGGGAGGGGAGCAGTACTTC,CASSRGAGQGGEQYF
NA,NA,TRBV21-1,TRBJ2-2,TGTGCCAGCAGCCTGACTAGCGGGAGGGGTGGCACCGGGGAGCTGTTTTTT,CASSLTSGRGGTGELFF
NA,NA,TRBV7-9,TRBJ2-1,TGTGCCAGCAGCTCTCGTTCGGGTAACAATGAGCAGTTCTTC,CASSSRSGNNEQFF
NA,NA,TRBV27,TRBJ2-1,TGTGCCAGCAGTCCGAAAACGTTAACGGGTTATTTCAATGAGCAGTTCTTC,CASSPKTLTGYFNEQFF
TRBD2,NA,TRBV2,TRBJ2-1,TGTGCCAGCGGCCGGGGAACGGGGGGAGCCAATGAGCAGTTCTTC,CASGRGTGGANEQFF
NA,NA,TRBV3-1/TRBV3-2,TRBJ1-1,TGTGCCAGCACTGGCCGGGGGAGCTTGAACACTGAAGCTTTCTTT,CASTGRGSLNTEAFF
NA,NA,TRBV24-1,TRBJ2-5,TGTGCCACCAGTGCCGTCGGAAGGGGGGGCGAGACCCAGTACTTC,CATSAVGRGGETQYF
TRBD2,NA,TRBV14,TRBJ2-2,TGTGCCAGCAGCCAAGATTTCTCGGCATTAGCGGGGACATCCGGGGAGCTGTTTTTT,CASSQDFSALAGTSGELFF
TRBD1,NA,TRBV28,TRBJ1-2,TGTGCCAGCAGGAGAACAGGGGGCTATGGCTACACCTTC,CASRRTGGYGYTF
TRBD1,few,TRBV4-1,TRBJ2-7,TGCGCCAGCTCCCGGGACAGGGACTACGAGCAGTACTTC,CASSRDRDYEQYF
NA,NA,TRBV10-3,TRBJ1-6,TGTGCCATCAGTGAGTCGATCGGGCACCTCCACTTT,CAISESIGHLHF
NA,NA,TRBV4-3,TRBJ1-5,TGCGCCAGCAGCCAAGATTATCGGGGCAGGGGAGGCAATCAGCCCCAGCATTTT,CASSQDYRGRGGNQPQHF